This TCR beta chain was retrieved from a study of CD8 T cells in ankylosing spondylitis. TCRdb analysed the 5' RACE reads with MiXCR anew, one entry per CDR3 protein. The table lists roughly 220,000 distinct CDR3 sequences, over 9.5% of them singletons. This clonotype was recorded at least ten times. An end of the junction differs from the germline gene, which may be a read error. The CDR3 has 13 amino acids. Germline lookup yields CDR1 LGHDT and CDR2 YNNKEL (reference sequence). Sequencing used blood, either unsorted or a sorted T cell fraction (not recorded which). The receptor was derived from a male donor with ankylosing spondylitis or in good health (not recorded which). The chain links TRBV3-1 to TRBJ1-2; D might be TRBD1 (5 bases). The CDR3 coding sequence is TGTGCCAGCAGCCAAGACCTGGGGCAGCGTCGATACTTC. This codes for CASSQDLGQRRYF.